These 4 T cell receptor beta chains were all obtained from the same sample, sequenced in a study of T cells expressing NK-cell markers. TCRdb re-called the 5' RACE reads and gives one entry per CDR3 protein, without DNA. This sample's table reports hundreds of thousands of distinct CDR3 sequences. The sequenced sample was blood T cells: a sorted CD56 or NKG2C T cell subset, CD4+ or CD8+ T cells, or bulk PBMC T cells (not recorded which). The receptors were sampled from a man between 18 and 35 years old in good health.

J is TRBJ2-7 and V is TRBV20-1; there is no DNA to check the TCRdb D call of TRBD2. Germline assignment: CDR1 DFQATT and CDR2 SNEGSKA (reference sequence). This CDR3 contains 16 residues. The CDR3 sequence: CSATTGASGFSYEQYF.

The V and J genes are TRBV4-2 and TRBJ2-3; TCRdb outputs TRBD2, but without DNA this stays unchecked. The CDR3 spans 17 residues. Germline lookup yields CDR1 LGHNA and CDR2 YNFKEQ. CDR3 in amino acids: CASSLSRLAGTSDTQYF.

The chain uses TRBV7-2 and TRBJ2-1; TCRdb proposes TRBD1, but this gene call is untestable without DNA. The length of the CDR3 is 16 residues. In germline, CDR1 is SGHTA, CDR2 FQGNSA. The CDR3 sequence: CASSLGSRGYTDEQFF.

The chain uses TRBV4-3 and TRBJ2-5; TCRdb selects TRBD2, and the lack of DNA leaves this call unchecked. In germline, CDR1 is LGHNA, CDR2 YSLEER. The CDR3 totals 14 residues. CDR3 protein: CASSPRVGGETQYF.